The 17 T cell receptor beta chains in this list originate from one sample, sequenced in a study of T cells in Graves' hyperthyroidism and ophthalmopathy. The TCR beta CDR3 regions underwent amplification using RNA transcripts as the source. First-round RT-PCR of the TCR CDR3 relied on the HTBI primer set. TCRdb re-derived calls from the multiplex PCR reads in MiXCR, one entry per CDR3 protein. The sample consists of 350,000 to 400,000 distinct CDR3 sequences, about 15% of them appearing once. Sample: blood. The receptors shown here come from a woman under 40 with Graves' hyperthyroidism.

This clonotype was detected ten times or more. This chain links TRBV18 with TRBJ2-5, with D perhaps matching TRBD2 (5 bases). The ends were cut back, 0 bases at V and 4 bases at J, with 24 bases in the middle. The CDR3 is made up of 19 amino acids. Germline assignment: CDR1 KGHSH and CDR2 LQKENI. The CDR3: CASSPPIIIRERSGETQYF. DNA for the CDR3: TGTGCCAGCTCACCACCAATTATAATTAGAGAGCGGAGTGGAGAGACCCAGTACTTC.

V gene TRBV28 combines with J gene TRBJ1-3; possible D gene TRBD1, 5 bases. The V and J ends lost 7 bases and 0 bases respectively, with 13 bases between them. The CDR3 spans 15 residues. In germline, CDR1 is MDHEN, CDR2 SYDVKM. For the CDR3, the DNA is TGTGCCAGCATCATGGGACCGGCCTCTGGAAACACCATATATTTT. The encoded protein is CASIMGPASGNTIYF.

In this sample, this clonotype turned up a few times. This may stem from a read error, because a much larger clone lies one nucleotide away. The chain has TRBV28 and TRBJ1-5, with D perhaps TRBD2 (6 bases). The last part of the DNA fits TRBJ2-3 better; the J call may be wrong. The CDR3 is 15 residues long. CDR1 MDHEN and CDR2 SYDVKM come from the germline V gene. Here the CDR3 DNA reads TGTGCCAGCGTCCATGGGGGGTATGGCAATCAGCCCCAGTATTTT. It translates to CASVHGGYGNQPQYF.

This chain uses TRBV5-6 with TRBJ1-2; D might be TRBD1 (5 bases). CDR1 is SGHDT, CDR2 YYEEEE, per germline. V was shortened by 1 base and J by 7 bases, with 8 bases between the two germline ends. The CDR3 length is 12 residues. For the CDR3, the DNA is TGTGCCAGCAGCTTGAAGGGACGTGGCTACACCTTC. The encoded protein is CASSLKGRGYTF. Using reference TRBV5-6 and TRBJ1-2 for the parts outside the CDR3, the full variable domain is DAGVTQSPTHLIKTRGQQVTLRCSPKSGHDTVSWYQQALGQGPQFIFQYYEEEERQRGNFPDRFSGHQFPNYSSELNVNALLLGDSALYLCASSLKGRGYTFGSGTRLTVV.

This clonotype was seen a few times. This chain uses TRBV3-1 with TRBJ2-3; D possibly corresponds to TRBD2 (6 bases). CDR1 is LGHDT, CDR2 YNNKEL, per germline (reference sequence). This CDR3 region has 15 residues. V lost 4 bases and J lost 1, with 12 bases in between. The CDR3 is CASSRDPGGTDTQYF. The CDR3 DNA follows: TGTGCCAGCAGCCGAGATCCGGGAGGCACAGATACGCAGTATTTT.

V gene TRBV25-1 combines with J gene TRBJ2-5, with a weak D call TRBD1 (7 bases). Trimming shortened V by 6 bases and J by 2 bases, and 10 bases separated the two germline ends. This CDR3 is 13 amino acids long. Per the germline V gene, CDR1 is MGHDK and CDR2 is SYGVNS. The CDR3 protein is CASSRGAQETQYF. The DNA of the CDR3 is TGTGCCAGCAGCAGGGGGGCACAAGAGACCCAGTACTTC.

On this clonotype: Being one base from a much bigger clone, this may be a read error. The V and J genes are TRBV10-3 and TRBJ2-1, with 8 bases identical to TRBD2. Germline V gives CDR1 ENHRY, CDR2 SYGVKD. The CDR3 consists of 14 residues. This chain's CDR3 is CAISSGSFYNEQSF. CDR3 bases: TGTGCCATCAGTAGCGGGAGTTTCTACAATGAGCAGTCCTTC.

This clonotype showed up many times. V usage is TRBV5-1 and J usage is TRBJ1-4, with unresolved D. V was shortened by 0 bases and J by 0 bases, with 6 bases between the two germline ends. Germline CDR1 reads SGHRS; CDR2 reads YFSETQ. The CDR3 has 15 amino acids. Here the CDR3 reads CASSLVPATNEKLFF. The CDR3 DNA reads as TGCGCCAGCAGCTTGGTTCCCGCAACTAATGAAAAACTGTTTTTT. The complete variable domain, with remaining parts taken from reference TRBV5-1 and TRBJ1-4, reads KAGVTQTPRYLIKTRGQQVTLSCSPISGHRSVSWYQQTPGQGLQFLFEYFSETQRNKGNFPGRFSGRQFSNSRSEMNVSTLELGDSALYLCASSLVPATNEKLFFGSGTQLSVL.

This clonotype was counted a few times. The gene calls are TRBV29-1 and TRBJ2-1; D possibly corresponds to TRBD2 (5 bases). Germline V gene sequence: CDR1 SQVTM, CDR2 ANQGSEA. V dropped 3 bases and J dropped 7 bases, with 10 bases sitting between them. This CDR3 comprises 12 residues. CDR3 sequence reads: CSVDRLQNEQFF. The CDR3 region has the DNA TGCAGCGTTGATAGACTACAGAATGAGCAGTTCTTC.

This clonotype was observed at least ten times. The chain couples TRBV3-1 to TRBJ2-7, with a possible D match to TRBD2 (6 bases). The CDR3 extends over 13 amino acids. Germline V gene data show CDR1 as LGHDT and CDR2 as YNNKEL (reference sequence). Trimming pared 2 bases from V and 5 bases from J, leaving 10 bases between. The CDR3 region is CASSQQGLDEQYF. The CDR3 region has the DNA TGTGCCAGCAGCCAACAGGGACTCGACGAGCAGTACTTC.

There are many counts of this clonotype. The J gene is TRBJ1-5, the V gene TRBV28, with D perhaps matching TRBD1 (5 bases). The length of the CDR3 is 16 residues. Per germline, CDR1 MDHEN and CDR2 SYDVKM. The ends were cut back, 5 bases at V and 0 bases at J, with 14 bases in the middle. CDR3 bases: TGTGCCAGCAGTGGGGGAAGGGTTTCTAGCAATCAGCCCCAGCATTTT. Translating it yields CASSGGRVSSNQPQHF. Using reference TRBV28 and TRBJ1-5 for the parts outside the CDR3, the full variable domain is DVKVTQSSRYLVKRTGEKVFLECVQDMDHENMFWYRQDPGLGLRLIYFSYDVKMKEKGDIPEGYSVSREKKERFSLILESASTNQTSMYLCASSGGRVSSNQPQHFGDGTRLSIL.

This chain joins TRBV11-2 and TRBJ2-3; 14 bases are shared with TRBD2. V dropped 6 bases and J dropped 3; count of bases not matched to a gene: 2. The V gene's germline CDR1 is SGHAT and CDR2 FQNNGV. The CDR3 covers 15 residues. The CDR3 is CASRTSGRVTDTQYF. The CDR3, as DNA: TGTGCCAGCAGGACTAGCGGGAGGGTTACAGATACGCAGTATTTT.

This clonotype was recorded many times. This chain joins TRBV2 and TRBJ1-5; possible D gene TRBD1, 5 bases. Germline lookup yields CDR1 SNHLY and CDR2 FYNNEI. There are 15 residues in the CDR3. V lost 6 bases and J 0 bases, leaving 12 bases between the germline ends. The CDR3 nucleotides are TGTGCCAGCAGGGATGGGGGTTTTAGCAATCAGCCCCAGCATTTT. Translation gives CASRDGGFSNQPQHF.

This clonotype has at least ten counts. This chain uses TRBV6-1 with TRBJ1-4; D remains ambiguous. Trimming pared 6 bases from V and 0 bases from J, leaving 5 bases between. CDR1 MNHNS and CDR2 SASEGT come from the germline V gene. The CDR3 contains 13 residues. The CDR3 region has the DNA TGTGCCAGCAGGACCGCAACTAATGAAAAACTGTTTTTT. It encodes CASRTATNEKLFF.

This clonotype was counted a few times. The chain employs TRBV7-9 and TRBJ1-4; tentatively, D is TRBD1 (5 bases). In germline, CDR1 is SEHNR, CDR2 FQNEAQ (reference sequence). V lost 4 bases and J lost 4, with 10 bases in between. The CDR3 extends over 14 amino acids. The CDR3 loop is CASSSTESNEKLFF. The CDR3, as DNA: TGTGCCAGCAGCTCGACAGAGAGTAATGAAAAACTGTTTTTT.

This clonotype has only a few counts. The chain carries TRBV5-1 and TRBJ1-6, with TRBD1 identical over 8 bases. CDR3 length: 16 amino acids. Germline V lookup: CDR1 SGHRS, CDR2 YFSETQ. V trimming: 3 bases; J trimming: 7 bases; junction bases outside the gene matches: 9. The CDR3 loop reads CASSSTRTGRNSPLHF. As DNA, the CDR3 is TGCGCCAGCAGCTCTACGAGGACAGGGAGAAATTCACCCCTCCACTTT.

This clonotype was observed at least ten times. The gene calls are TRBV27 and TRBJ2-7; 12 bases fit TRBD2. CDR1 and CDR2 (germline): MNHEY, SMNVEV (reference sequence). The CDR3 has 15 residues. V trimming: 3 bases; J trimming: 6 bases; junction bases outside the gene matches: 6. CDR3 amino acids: CASSFGPSGRGEQYF. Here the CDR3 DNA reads TGTGCCAGCAGTTTCGGTCCTAGCGGGAGGGGCGAGCAGTACTTC.